What follows describes a single T cell receptor beta chain. Its antigen is still unknown. Trimming cost V 5 bases and J 5 bases, with 15 bases left between them. The CDR3 loop spans 13 amino acids. The germline V gene has CDR1 DFQATT and CDR2 SNEGSKA (reference sequence). The sample originates from a study of T cell repertoires in cytomegalovirus infection. TCRdb fed the reads into MiXCR, producing one record per CDR3 protein. The data show approximately 590,000 distinct CDR3 sequences, 40% seen once. This sequence was found in a human donor in good health (CMV status not recorded). Some clones in this sample may be carry-over from other donors' samples. The rearrangement links TRBV20-1 to TRBJ1-1; D call uncertain. Sequenced here: cultured PBMCs, sampled from culture after CMV antigen stimulation. CDR3 residues: CSALKIGRTEAFF. As DNA, the CDR3 is TGCAGTGCTCTCAAAATCGGGAGAACTGAAGCTTTCTTT.